In this sample, the clone carrying this TCR beta chain turned up a few times. No antigen is known for it. Germline V gives CDR1 SGDLS, CDR2 YYNGEE. The CDR3 loop spans 12 amino acids. Trimming took 4 bases from V and 5 from J, leaving 8 bases between them. The source of the sample is a study of CD8+ T cells in alopecia areata. Across the study: Twice daily, treated patients received 5 to 10 mg of oral tofacitinib. The study gave tofacitinib for 6 to 18 months, then 6 months off drug. Whole-study findings and limits: Affected scalp, especially in alopecia totalis/universalis, had a higher clonality than normal scalp did.

cDNA prepared by RNA extraction and subsequent reverse transcription served as the template for sequencing. This table comes from immunoSEQ multiplex PCR, and its TCRdb copy is limited to in-frame clones, with some not included. The sample records more than 95,000 clones, about two fifths being singletons. Input material: CD4+ T cells sorted from blood. The V call is TRBV9, the J call TRBJ2-3; tentative D call: TRBD2 (6 bases). The TCR was taken from a human donor with alopecia areata. In DNA form, the CDR3 reads TGTGCCAGCAGCTTGGGGGGAGATACGCAGTATTTT. It codes for CASSLGGDTQYF.